In this sample, the clone carrying this TCR beta chain turned up a few times. The target antigen is unknown. The data were obtained in a study of OX40 agonist ivuxolimab in advanced cancers. Study summary: Ivuxolimab, which patients received intravenously every 2 weeks, was dosed at 0.01 to 10 mg/kg. Partial responses were observed in three patients, of whom one had hepatocellular carcinoma and two had cutaneous melanoma. Study-wide results and caveats: Partial responders dosed at 0.1-3.0 mg/kg displayed clonal expansion ranking among the lowest. By week 6 at 0.1 to 3.0 mg/kg, blood CD4+ and CD8+ T cells had expanded clonally.

Profiled with immunoSEQ multiplex PCR; TCRdb holds only in-frame clones, not every one. The data hold under 65,000 clones, with 80% to 95% observed a single time. The germline CDR1 and CDR2 sequences are SNHLY and FYNNEI. The ends were cut back, 7 bases at V and 2 bases at J, with 9 bases in the middle. This CDR3 has 13 residues. The clonotype originates from an adult with an advanced solid tumor such as melanoma, head and neck, liver or kidney cancer. The V call is TRBV2, the J call TRBJ1-5, with a weak D call TRBD1 (5 bases). The specimen was CD4+ or CD8+ T cells sorted from blood, collected in a trial of the OX40 agonist ivuxolimab. CDR3 nucleotide sequence: TGTGCCAGCACGCGGGACGGCAATCAGCCCCAGCATTTT. Its translation: CASTRDGNQPQHF.